This T cell receptor (beta chain) is drawn from a study of T cell repertoires in ileal Crohn's disease. Study overall: Median disease duration was around eight years; approximately 32% smoked at surgery.

TCRB immunosequencing input was 400 to 650 nanograms of biopsy DNA per sample. Clones were sequenced by immunoSEQ multiplex PCR, and TCRdb holds only the in-frame ones, with some missing. The sample contains approximately 4,000 clones, 69% of which appear only once. V was shortened by 5 bases and J by 14 bases, with 16 bases between the two germline ends. Germline-derived CDR1 and CDR2 are MNHNY and SVGAGI (reference sequence). The CDR3 runs 13 residues. Study-wide results and caveats: Sorted CD8 T cells held more high-frequency clones than CD4.

In regard to this clone: Its matching antigen is unknown.

The sample consisted of ileal tissue. The sequence derives from an adult with Crohn's disease. This chain joins TRBV6-6 and TRBJ1-6; D remains ambiguous. CDR3: CASSASSLSALHF. The CDR3 nucleotides are TGTGCCAGCAGTGCCTCATCCCTTTCGGCCCTCCACTTT.